The present entry profiles one T cell receptor (beta chain) with its context. This entry is derived from a study of graft-versus-host responses after intestinal transplantation. Study as a whole: Every recipient had anti-thymocyte globulin induction and about three years of tacrolimus plus steroids.

From germline, CDR1 is SEHNR and CDR2 FQNEAQ (reference sequence). The CDR3 totals 17 residues. V trimming: 5 bases; J trimming: 5 bases; junction bases outside the gene matches: 10. Generated by immunoSEQ multiplex PCR, the TCRdb table keeps only in-frame clones and is missing some. The repertoire holds around 20,000 clones, approximately 89% seen once, with approximately 4.9% in the top ten. The receptor was derived from a human patient who received an intestinal transplant, so some T cells may come from the graft donor. The material sequenced was PBMCs, taken about 69 days after intestinal transplantation. The gene calls are TRBV7-9 and TRBJ2-2, with TRBD2 matching 11 bases. This CDR3 is CASSRSGGAGVTGELFF. CDR3 bases: TGTGCCAGCAGCCGTAGCGGGGGGGCCGGAGTAACCGGGGAGCTGTTTTTT.